The T cell receptor (beta chain) described here comes from a study of blood T cell repertoires in COVID-19. TCRdb's copy holds only in-frame clones and misses some; the assay was immunoSEQ multiplex PCR. This repertoire shows fewer than 200,000 clones, 70% to 90% found once; its top ten account for more than 7.5%. The CDR3 is made up of 12 amino acids. V dropped 6 bases and J dropped 3; count of bases not matched to a gene: 2. The germline CDR1 and CDR2 sequences are SQVTM and ANQGSEA. What was sequenced was peripheral blood. The TCR was taken from a man aged 45-65 years with active or convalescent COVID-19. The V call is TRBV29-1, the J call TRBJ2-3, with 8 bases lining up with TRBD2. Here the CDR3 reads CSVVAGTDTQYF. The CDR3 nucleotides read TGCAGCGTAGTAGCGGGGACAGATACGCAGTATTTT.